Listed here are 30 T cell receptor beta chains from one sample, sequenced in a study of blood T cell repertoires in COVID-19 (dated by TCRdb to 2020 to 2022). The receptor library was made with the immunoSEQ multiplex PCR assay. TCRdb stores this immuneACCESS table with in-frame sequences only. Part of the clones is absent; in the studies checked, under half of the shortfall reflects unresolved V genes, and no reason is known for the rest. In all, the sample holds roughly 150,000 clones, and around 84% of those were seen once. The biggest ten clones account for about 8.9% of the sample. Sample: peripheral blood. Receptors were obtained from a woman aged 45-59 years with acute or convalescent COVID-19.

CDR3 sequence: CSASFRDSLHF. Written as DNA, the CDR3 is TGCAGTGCTAGCTTCCGGGACAGCCTCCACTTT. This chain connects TRBV20-1 to TRBJ1-6; 7 bases match TRBD1. CDR3 size: 11 residues. The germline CDR1 and CDR2 sequences are DFQATT and SNEGSKA (reference sequence). Trimming cost V 3 bases and J 15 bases; bases outside gene matches: 5.

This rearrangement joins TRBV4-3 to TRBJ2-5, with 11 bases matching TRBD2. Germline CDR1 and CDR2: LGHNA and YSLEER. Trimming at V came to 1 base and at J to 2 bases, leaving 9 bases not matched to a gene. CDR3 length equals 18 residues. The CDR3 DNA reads TGCGCCAGCAGCCAAGCGGTTAGCGGGGGGGGAAAACAAGAGACCCAGTACTTC. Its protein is CASSQAVSGGGKQETQYF.

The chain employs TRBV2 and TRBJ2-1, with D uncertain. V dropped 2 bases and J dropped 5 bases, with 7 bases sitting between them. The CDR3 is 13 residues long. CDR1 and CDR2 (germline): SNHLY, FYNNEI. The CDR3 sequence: CASSEMQDNEQFF. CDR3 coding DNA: TGTGCCAGCAGTGAAATGCAGGACAATGAGCAGTTCTTC.

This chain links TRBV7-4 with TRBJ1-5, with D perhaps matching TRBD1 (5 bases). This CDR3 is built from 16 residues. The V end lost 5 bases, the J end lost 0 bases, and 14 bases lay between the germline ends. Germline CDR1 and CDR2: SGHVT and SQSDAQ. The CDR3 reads CASSGCRAYSNQPQHF. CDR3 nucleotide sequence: TGTGCCAGCAGCGGGTGCAGGGCATATAGCAATCAGCCCCAGCATTTT.

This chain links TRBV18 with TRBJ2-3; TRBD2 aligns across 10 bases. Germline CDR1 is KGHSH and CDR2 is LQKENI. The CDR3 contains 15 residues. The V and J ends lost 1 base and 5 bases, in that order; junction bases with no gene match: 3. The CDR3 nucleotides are TGTGCCAGCTCACCACTAGCGGGGGGACAAGATACGCAGTATTTT. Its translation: CASSPLAGGQDTQYF.

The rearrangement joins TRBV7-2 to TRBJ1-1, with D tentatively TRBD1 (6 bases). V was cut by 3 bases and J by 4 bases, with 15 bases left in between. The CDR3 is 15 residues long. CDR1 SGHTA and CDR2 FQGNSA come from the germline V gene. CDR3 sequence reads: CASSFSQGIGTEAFF. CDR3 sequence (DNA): TGTGCCAGCAGCTTCTCGCAGGGGATTGGCACTGAAGCTTTCTTT.

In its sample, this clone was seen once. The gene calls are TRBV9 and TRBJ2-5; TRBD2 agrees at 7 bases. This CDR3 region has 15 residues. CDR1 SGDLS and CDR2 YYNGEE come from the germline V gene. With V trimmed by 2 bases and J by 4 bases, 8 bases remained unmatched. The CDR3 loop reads CASSVGGGPIETQYF. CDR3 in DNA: TGTGCCAGCAGCGTCGGGGGAGGGCCTATAGAGACCCAGTACTTC.

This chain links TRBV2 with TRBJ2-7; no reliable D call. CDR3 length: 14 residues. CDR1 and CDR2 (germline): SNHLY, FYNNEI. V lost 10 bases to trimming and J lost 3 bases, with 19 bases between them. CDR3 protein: CANTQNPQIYEQYF. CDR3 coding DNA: TGTGCCAACACACAGAACCCACAGATCTACGAGCAGTACTTC.

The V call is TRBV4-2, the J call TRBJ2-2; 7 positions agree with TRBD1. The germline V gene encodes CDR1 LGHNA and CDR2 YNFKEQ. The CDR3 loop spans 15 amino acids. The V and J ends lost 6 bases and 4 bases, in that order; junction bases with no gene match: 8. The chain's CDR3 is CASRPGGFGTGELFF. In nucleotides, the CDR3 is TGTGCCAGCAGACCAGGGGGTTTTGGCACCGGGGAGCTGTTTTTT.

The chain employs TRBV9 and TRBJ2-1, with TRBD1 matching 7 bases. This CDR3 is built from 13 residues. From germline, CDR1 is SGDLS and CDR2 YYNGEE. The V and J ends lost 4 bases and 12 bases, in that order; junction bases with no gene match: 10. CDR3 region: CASSPQGVNAQFF. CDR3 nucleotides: TGTGCCAGCAGCCCTCAGGGGGTGAACGCGCAGTTCTTC.

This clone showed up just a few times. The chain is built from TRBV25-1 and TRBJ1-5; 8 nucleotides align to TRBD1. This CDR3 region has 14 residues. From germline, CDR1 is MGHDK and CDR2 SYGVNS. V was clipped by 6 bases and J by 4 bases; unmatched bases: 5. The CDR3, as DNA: TGTGCCAGCAGGGGACAGGCCCCTAATCAGCCCCAGCATTTT. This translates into CASRGQAPNQPQHF. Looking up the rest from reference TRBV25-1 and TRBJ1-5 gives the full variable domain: EADIYQTPRYLVIGTGKKITLECSQTMGHDKMYWYQQDPGMELHLIHYSYGVNSTEKGDLSSESTVSRIRTEHFPLTLESARPSHTSQYLCASRGQAPNQPQHFGDGTRLSIL.

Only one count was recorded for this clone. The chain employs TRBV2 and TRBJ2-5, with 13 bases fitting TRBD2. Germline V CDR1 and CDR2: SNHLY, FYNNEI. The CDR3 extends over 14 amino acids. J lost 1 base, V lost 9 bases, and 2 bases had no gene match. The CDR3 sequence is CASGTSGAQETQYF. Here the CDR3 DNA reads TGTGCCAGTGGGACTAGCGGGGCCCAAGAGACCCAGTACTTC.

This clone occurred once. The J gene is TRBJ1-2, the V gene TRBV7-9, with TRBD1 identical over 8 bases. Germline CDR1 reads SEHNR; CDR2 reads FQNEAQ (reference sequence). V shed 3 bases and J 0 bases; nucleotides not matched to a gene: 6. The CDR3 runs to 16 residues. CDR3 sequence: CASSFETGVANYGYTF. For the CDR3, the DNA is TGTGCCAGCAGCTTCGAGACAGGGGTCGCTAACTATGGCTACACCTTC.

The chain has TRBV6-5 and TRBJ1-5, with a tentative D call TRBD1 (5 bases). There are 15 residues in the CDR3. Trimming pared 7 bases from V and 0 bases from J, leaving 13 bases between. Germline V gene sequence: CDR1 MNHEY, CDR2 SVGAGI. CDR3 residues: CASKTEPNSNQPQHF. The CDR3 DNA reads TGTGCCAGCAAGACAGAGCCCAATAGCAATCAGCCCCAGCATTTT.

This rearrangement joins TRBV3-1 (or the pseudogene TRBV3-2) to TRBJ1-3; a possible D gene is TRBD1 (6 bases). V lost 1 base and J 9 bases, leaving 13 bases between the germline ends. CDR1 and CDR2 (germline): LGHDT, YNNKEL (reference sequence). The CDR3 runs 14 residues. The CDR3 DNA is TGTGCCAGCAGCCAAGGGACAGAAGGGAGCACCATATATTTT. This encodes CASSQGTEGSTIYF.

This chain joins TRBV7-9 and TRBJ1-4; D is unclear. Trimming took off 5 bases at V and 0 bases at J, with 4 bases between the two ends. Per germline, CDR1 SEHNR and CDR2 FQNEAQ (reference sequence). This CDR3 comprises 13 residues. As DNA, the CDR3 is TGTGCCAGCAGCCGTTCAACTAATGAAAAACTGTTTTTT. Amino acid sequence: CASSRSTNEKLFF.

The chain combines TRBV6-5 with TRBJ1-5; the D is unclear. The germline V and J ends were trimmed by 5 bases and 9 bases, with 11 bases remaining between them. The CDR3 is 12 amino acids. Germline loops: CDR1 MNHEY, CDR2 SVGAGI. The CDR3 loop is CASSRRGGPQHF. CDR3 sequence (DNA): TGTGCCAGCAGTCGGCGGGGAGGGCCCCAGCATTTT.

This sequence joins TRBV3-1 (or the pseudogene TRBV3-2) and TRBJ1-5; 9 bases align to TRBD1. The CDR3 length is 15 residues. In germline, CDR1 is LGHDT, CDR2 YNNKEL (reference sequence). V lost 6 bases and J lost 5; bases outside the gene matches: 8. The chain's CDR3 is CASSLGTGKDQPQHF. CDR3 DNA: TGTGCCAGCAGTCTAGGGACAGGGAAGGATCAGCCCCAGCATTTT.

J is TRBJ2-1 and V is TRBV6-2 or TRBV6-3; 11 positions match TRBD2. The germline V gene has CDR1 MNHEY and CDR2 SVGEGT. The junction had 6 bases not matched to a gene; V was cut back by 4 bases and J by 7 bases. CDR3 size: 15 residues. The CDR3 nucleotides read TGTGCCAGCAGTTCAACTAGCGGGAGATTAAATGAGCAGTTCTTC. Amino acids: CASSSTSGRLNEQFF.

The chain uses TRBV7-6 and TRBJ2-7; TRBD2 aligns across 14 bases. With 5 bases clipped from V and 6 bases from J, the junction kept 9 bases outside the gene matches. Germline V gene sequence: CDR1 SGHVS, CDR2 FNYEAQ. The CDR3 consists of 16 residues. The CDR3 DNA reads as TGTGCCAGCAGCCCTACCGGGACTAGCGGGAGTAGCGAGCAGTACTTC. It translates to CASSPTGTSGSSEQYF. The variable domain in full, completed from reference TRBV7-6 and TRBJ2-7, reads GAGVSQSPRYKVTKRGQDVALRCDPISGHVSLYWYRQALGQGPEFLTYFNYEAQQDKSGLPNDRFSAERPEGSISTLTIQRTEQRDSAMYRCASSPTGTSGSSEQYFGPGTRLTVT.

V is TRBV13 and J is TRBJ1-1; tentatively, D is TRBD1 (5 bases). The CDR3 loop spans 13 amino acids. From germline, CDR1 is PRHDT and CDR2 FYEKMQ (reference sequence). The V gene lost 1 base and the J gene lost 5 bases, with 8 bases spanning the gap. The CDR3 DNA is TGTGCCAGCAGCTTAGCAGGGCCTACTGAAGCTTTCTTT. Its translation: CASSLAGPTEAFF.

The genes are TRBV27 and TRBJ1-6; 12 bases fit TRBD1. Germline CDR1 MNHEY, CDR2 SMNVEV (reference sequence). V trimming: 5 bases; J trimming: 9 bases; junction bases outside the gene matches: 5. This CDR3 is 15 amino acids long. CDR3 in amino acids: CASSGDRGQGSPLHF. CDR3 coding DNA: TGTGCCAGCAGTGGGGACAGGGGGCAAGGTTCACCCCTCCACTTT.

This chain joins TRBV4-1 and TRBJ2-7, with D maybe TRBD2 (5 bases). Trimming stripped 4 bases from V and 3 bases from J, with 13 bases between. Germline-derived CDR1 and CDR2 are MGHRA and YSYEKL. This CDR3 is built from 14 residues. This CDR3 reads CASSPGLGIYEQYF. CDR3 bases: TGCGCCAGCAGCCCGGGGTTAGGGATCTACGAGCAGTACTTC.

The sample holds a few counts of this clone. For the CDR3, the DNA is TGTGCCAGTAGTACAGGGGCTGTAGGTCAGCCCCAGCATTTT. This gives the protein CASSTGAVGQPQHF. V is TRBV19 and J is TRBJ1-5; TRBD1 is a possible D gene (6 bases). Looked up from germline, CDR1 is LNHDA and CDR2 is SQIVND (reference sequence). The length of the CDR3 is 14 residues. Trimming left V 4 bases short and J 6 bases short, with 13 bases between.

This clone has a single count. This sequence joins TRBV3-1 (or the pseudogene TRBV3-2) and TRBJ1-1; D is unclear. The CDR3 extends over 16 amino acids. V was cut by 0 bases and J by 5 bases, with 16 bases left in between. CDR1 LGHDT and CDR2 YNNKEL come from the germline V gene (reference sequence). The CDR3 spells CASSQDARVSGTEAFF. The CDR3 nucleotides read TGTGCCAGCAGCCAAGATGCGCGGGTGAGTGGGACTGAAGCTTTCTTT.

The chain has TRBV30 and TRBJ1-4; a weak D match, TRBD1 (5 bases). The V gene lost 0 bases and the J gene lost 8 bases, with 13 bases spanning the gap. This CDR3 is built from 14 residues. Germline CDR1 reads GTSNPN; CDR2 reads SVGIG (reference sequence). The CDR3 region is CAWSVPGQGEKLFF. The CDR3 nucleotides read TGTGCCTGGAGTGTACCTGGGCAGGGCGAAAAACTGTTTTTT.

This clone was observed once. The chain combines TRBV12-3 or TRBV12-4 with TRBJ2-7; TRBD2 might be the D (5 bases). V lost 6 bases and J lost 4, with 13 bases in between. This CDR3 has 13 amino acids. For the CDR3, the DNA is TGTGCCAGCAGGGGAACTGGAGGATACGAGCAGTACTTC. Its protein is CASRGTGGYEQYF.

CDR3: CASSPQQGNQPQHF. The CDR3 DNA reads TGTGCCAGCTCACCACAACAGGGTAATCAGCCCCAGCATTTT. The genes are TRBV18 and TRBJ1-5; D is possibly TRBD1 (6 bases). Looked up from germline, CDR1 is KGHSH and CDR2 is LQKENI. The CDR3 has 14 residues. V lost 1 base, J lost 4 bases, and 8 bases lay in between.

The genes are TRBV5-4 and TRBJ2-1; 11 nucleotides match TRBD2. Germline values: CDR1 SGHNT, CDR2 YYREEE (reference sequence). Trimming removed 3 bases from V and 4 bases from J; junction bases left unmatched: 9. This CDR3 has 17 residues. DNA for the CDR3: TGTGCCAGCAGCTACAGGCCTAGCGGGGGGCTTTACAATGAGCAGTTCTTC. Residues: CASSYRPSGGLYNEQFF.

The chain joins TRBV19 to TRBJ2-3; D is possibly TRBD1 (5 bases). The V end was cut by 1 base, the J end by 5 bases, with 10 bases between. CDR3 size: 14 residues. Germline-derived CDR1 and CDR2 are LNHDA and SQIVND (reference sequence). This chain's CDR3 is CASSIGQPRDTQYF. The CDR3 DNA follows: TGTGCCAGTAGTATAGGACAGCCCCGAGATACGCAGTATTTT. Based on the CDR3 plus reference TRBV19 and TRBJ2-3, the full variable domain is DGGITQSPKYLFRKEGQNVTLSCEQNLNHDAMYWYRQDPGQGLRLIYYSQIVNDFQKGDIAEGYSVSREKKESFPLTVTSAQKNPTAFYLCASSIGQPRDTQYFGPGTRLTVL.